A selection of T cell receptor beta chains follows, all from one sample in a study of blood T cell repertoires in COVID-19. The table came from immunoSEQ multiplex PCR; TCRdb's copy has only in-frame clones and leaves some out. The sample holds 200,000 to 300,000 clones, around 88% seen once. Sequenced input: PBMCs or T cells enriched from blood (not recorded which). All receptors derive from a woman in her twenties or thirties who had recovered from COVID-19. The CDR3 runs from the conserved cysteine through the conserved F or W. The order of the fields is V gene, D gene, CDR3 length, clone size, J gene, CDR3 DNA, CDR3 protein. A D gene is named only where the DNA matches it firmly. Expanded clones get a size class; other rows say once, few or many, or leave the size out.

TRBV7-9,.,11,.,TRBJ1-2,TGTGCCACCCCGGACAGCTATGGCTACACCTTC,CATPDSYGYTF
TRBV9,.,16,once,TRBJ2-2,.,CASILGSRQNTGELFF
TRBV7-2,.,13,.,TRBJ2-3,TGTGCCAGCAGCACCACTAGTAAAGATACGCAGTATTTT,CASSTTSKDTQYF
TRBV7-2,.,16,.,TRBJ1-2,TGTGCCAGCAGCTTGGCTCGAGGGGGTTCCCCCTATGGCTACACCTTC,CASSLARGGSPYGYTF
TRBV4-1,TRBD2,20,once,TRBJ2-4,TGCGCCAGCAGCCCTGGTGGGGGGAGTGGGCTAGCGGGAGGCCCCACCGTCAGAACCTTC,CASSPGGGSGLAGGPTVRTF
TRBV28,TRBD1,16,.,TRBJ1-6,TGTGCCAGCGGGGGACATTGGGACAGGGGAGATTCACCCCTCCACTTT,CASGGHWDRGDSPLHF
TRBV27,TRBD1,14,.,TRBJ1-1,TGTGCCAGCAGTTGGAGGGGGCTTCTCACTGAAGCTTTCTTT,CASSWRGLLTEAFF
TRBV7-9,TRBD1,14,.,TRBJ2-7,TGTGCCAGCAGCTTGGGACAGGGGGCCTACGAGCAGTACTTC,CASSLGQGAYEQYF
TRBV29-1,.,13,.,TRBJ1-1,TGCAGCGTGGCCGACAGACTGAACACTGAAGCTTTCTTT,CSVADRLNTEAFF
TRBV19,.,14,.,TRBJ2-5,TGTGCCAGTAGTATCAGGGTTCGGGCAGAGACCCAGTACTTC,CASSIRVRAETQYF
TRBV10-2,TRBD2,15,.,TRBJ2-1,TGCGCCAGCAGTCGGGGGGGGACTAGCGGGAGTGAGCAGTTCTTC,CASSRGGTSGSEQFF
TRBV9,TRBD1,16,once,TRBJ1-6,TGTGCCAGCAGTGAAAATCGACAGGGACATAATTCACCCCTCCACTTT,CASSENRQGHNSPLHF
TRBV28,.,13,.,TRBJ1-5,TGTGCCAGCAGCCCAGGGACTGGTCAGCCCCAGCATTTT,CASSPGTGQPQHF
TRBV4-1,.,17,.,TRBJ1-1,TGCGCCAGCAGCCAAGAGCGGGGACGGGGTCTAAACACTGAAGCTTTCTTT,CASSQERGRGLNTEAFF
TRBV19,TRBD1,16,.,TRBJ1-5,TGTGCCAGTAGTTCCGGGACAGCATATAGCAATCAGCCCCAGCATTTT,CASSSGTAYSNQPQHF